This passage covers 30 T cell receptor beta chains from one sample sequenced in a study of shared clonotypes between healthy human individuals. The data were produced by immunoSEQ multiplex PCR, yet TCRdb's version contains in-frame clones alone and is incomplete. The table shows about 2 million clones, with over 85% occurring only once. Sequencing was done on a sample of naive CD4+ T cells sorted from blood. Subset of the sample: CD45RA+ positively selected. The origin of the receptors is a man between 18 and 29 years old in good health.

The chain carries TRBV29-1 and TRBJ2-5; a possible D gene is TRBD1 (6 bases). V lost 5 bases and J 7 bases, leaving 11 bases between the germline ends. Germline assignment: CDR1 SQVTM and CDR2 ANQGSEA. This CDR3 comprises 11 residues. The CDR3 spells CSVQPQGTQYF. CDR3 DNA sequence: TGCAGCGTTCAACCACAGGGGACCCAGTACTTC.

This clone occurred once. The chain couples TRBV5-1 to TRBJ2-2; D is ambiguous. The CDR3 totals 12 residues. Germline V gives CDR1 SGHRS, CDR2 YFSETQ. Trimming shortened V by 0 bases and J by 8 bases, and 5 bases separated the two germline ends. The CDR3 region is CASSLVRGELFF. The CDR3 DNA sequence: TGCGCCAGCAGCTTGGTTCGGGGGGAGCTGTTTTTT. Complete variable domain (other parts from reference TRBV5-1 and TRBJ2-2): KAGVTQTPRYLIKTRGQQVTLSCSPISGHRSVSWYQQTPGQGLQFLFEYFSETQRNKGNFPGRFSGRQFSNSRSEMNVSTLELGDSALYLCASSLVRGELFFGEGSRLTVL.

This chain connects TRBV29-1 to TRBJ1-4; D unresolved. Trimming shortened V by 0 bases and J by 8 bases, and 13 bases separated the two germline ends. Germline-derived CDR1 and CDR2 are SQVTM and ANQGSEA. The length of the CDR3 is 14 residues. DNA of the CDR3: TGCAGCGTTGAAGAGCATAGGGAACCGGAAAAACTGTTTTTT. Translating gives CSVEEHREPEKLFF.

Only a few counts were recorded for this clone. The V call is TRBV28, the J call TRBJ1-4; 9 positions match TRBD1. The CDR3 consists of 12 residues. V shed 6 bases, J shed 8 bases, and the junction held 1 base outside the gene matches. Germline-derived CDR1 and CDR2 are MDHEN and SYDVKM. This chain's CDR3 is CASRTGGEKLFF. CDR3 nucleotides: TGTGCCAGCAGGACAGGGGGAGAAAAACTGTTTTTT.

The chain joins TRBV27 to TRBJ2-7, with D perhaps TRBD1 or TRBD2 (5 bases each). The CDR3 has 15 residues. Per germline, CDR1 MNHEY and CDR2 SMNVEV (reference sequence). V lost 3 bases and J lost 2, with 14 bases in between. In DNA form, the CDR3 reads TGTGCCAGCAGTTTCCTCCGGGACCTCACCTACGAGCAGTACTTC. It yields the protein CASSFLRDLTYEQYF.

This clone has only one observation. The chain uses TRBV11-2 and TRBJ2-1; TRBD2 might be the D (5 bases). CDR1 SGHAT and CDR2 FQNNGV come from the germline V gene. The CDR3 loop spans 14 amino acids. Trimming shortened V by 3 bases and J by 9 bases, and 15 bases separated the two germline ends. The CDR3 DNA follows: TGTGCCAGCAGCTTGGGCCTCGGACTGGGTGAGCAGTTCTTC. Translated, it gives CASSLGLGLGEQFF.

Of note for this clone: Other DNA sequences in the same sample also yield this CDR3. V is TRBV5-1 and J is TRBJ2-5; unclear D gene. V lost 4 bases, J lost 5 bases, and 6 bases lay in between. This CDR3 is built from 11 residues. CDR1 and CDR2 from the germline V gene are SGHRS and YFSETQ. The CDR3 sequence: CASSNVETQYF. The DNA of the CDR3 is TGCGCCAGCAGCAACGTCGAGACCCAGTACTTC. The variable domain in full, completed from reference TRBV5-1 and TRBJ2-5, reads KAGVTQTPRYLIKTRGQQVTLSCSPISGHRSVSWYQQTPGQGLQFLFEYFSETQRNKGNFPGRFSGRQFSNSRSEMNVSTLELGDSALYLCASSNVETQYFGPGTRLLVL.

The chain is built from TRBV5-4 and TRBJ2-3; D gene unclear. Germline-derived CDR1 and CDR2 are SGHNT and YYREEE (reference sequence). Trimming removed 0 bases at V and 6 bases at J, with 11 bases between. This CDR3 has 14 amino acids. CDR3 sequence (DNA): TGTGCCAGCAGCTTGGGGGGATGGTCGGATACGCAGTATTTT. It encodes CASSLGGWSDTQYF.

CDR3 amino acids: CSVEDVGRVSYNEQFF. The CDR3 region has the DNA TGCAGCGTTGAAGATGTCGGCAGGGTGTCCTACAATGAGCAGTTCTTC. This chain uses TRBV29-1 with TRBJ2-1; D perhaps matches TRBD1 (5 bases). V was clipped by 0 bases and J by 1 base, with 13 bases between them. This CDR3 contains 16 residues. Looked up from germline, CDR1 is SQVTM and CDR2 is ANQGSEA.

Only one count was recorded for this clone. The chain couples TRBV10-3 to TRBJ1-2; D is unclear. Germline values: CDR1 ENHRY, CDR2 SYGVKD. The CDR3 is 15 amino acids. V was pared by 3 bases and J by 4 bases, with 15 bases between. Written as DNA, the CDR3 is TGTGCCATCAGTGACAACCGAGGGCGGATCTATGGCTACACCTTC. It encodes CAISDNRGRIYGYTF.

With regard to this clone: This sample also contains other DNA sequences that code for the same CDR3. The V call is TRBV6-5, the J call TRBJ2-7, with 10 bases identical to TRBD2. Per germline, CDR1 MNHEY and CDR2 SVGAGI. The junction had 3 bases not matched to a gene; V was cut back by 5 bases and J by 2 bases. This CDR3 comprises 14 residues. CDR3 in DNA: TGTGCCAGCAGTCTCACTAGCGGGGCCTACGAGCAGTACTTC. This translates into CASSLTSGAYEQYF.

The rearrangement joins TRBV10-3 to TRBJ2-7, with D perhaps TRBD2 (7 bases). This CDR3 spans 14 amino acids. The V gene's germline CDR1 is ENHRY and CDR2 SYGVKD. V dropped 4 bases and J dropped 2 bases, with 12 bases sitting between them. The CDR3 reads CAISGVGGPYEQYF. Written as DNA, the CDR3 is TGTGCCATCAGTGGAGTCGGGGGGCCCTACGAGCAGTACTTC.

Remarks on this clone: The sample carries other DNA sequences with the same CDR3. The chain joins TRBV5-1 to TRBJ2-7; D not certain. Trimming took off 1 base at V and 2 bases at J, with 7 bases between the two ends. The CDR3 runs 13 residues. Per germline, CDR1 SGHRS and CDR2 YFSETQ. CDR3 DNA sequence: TGCGCCAGCAGCTTGCCAGAAACCTACGAGCAGTACTTC. Translated: CASSLPETYEQYF.

Only one count was recorded for this clone. The sample carries other DNA sequences with the same CDR3. The chain couples TRBV4-1 to TRBJ2-1; TRBD2 matches at 10 bases. The CDR3 extends over 16 amino acids. The V gene's germline CDR1 is MGHRA and CDR2 YSYEKL. V lost 0 bases to trimming and J lost 3 bases; unmatched junction nucleotides: 2. This CDR3 reads CASSQDLAGVYNEQFF. The CDR3 bases are TGCGCCAGCAGCCAAGATCTAGCGGGAGTCTACAATGAGCAGTTCTTC.

The chain is built from TRBV5-1 and TRBJ2-1, with TRBD2 matching 7 bases. From germline, CDR1 is SGHRS and CDR2 YFSETQ. CDR3 length: 15 residues. V lost 1 base and J lost 1; bases outside the gene matches: 2. Written as DNA, the CDR3 is TGCGCCAGCAGCTTGTTCGGGGGGTCCTACAATGAGCAGTTCTTC. This gives the protein CASSLFGGSYNEQFF.

The chain combines TRBV5-1 with TRBJ1-1, with D maybe TRBD1 (6 bases). This CDR3 has 15 residues. Trimming removed 0 bases from V and 0 bases from J, with 9 bases in between. Germline V gene lookup returns CDR1 SGHRS and CDR2 YFSETQ. Here the CDR3 reads CASSLAGDMNTEAFF. CDR3 coding DNA: TGCGCCAGCAGCTTGGCCGGGGACATGAACACTGAAGCTTTCTTT.

J is TRBJ1-3 and V is TRBV28; D is uncertain. CDR1 is MDHEN and CDR2 is SYDVKM in the germline V gene. The CDR3 is made up of 14 amino acids. V dropped 3 bases and J dropped 0 bases, with 6 bases sitting between them. The CDR3 spells CASSFGLSGNTIYF. CDR3 DNA: TGTGCCAGCAGTTTCGGACTCTCTGGAAACACCATATATTTT.

On this clone itself: One end of the junction does not line up with germline, which may come from a read error. The rearrangement uses TRBV6-4 and TRBJ2-7, with D maybe TRBD2 (6 bases). The CDR3 consists of 16 residues. The germline gives CDR1 MRHNA, CDR2 SNTAGT. CDR3 sequence (DNA): TGTGCCAGCAGTTACTCGTACGGGGGACGTCCCTACGAGCAGTACTTC. Its translation is CASSYSYGGRPYEQYF.

This chain connects TRBV6-6 to TRBJ1-6; no clear D gene. The CDR3 extends over 13 amino acids. Germline values: CDR1 MNHNY, CDR2 SVGAGI (reference sequence). The germline V and J ends were trimmed by 2 bases and 9 bases, with 8 bases remaining between them. The CDR3 DNA reads as TGTGCCAGCAGTTACGAGGAAATTTCACCCCTCCACTTT. Translation: CASSYEEISPLHF.

The chain is built from TRBV10-3 and TRBJ2-1, with 9 bases aligning to TRBD2. Germline V lookup: CDR1 ENHRY, CDR2 SYGVKD. J was trimmed by 7 bases and V by 0 bases; bases with no gene match: 7. The CDR3 has 16 amino acids. CDR3 nucleotides: TGTGCCATCAGTGAGTCGTCGGGACTAGCTCTTAATGAGCAGTTCTTC. It codes for CAISESSGLALNEQFF.

The V gene is TRBV10-3, the J gene TRBJ2-2; 8 bases are shared with TRBD1. The CDR3 totals 15 residues. Trimming removed 4 bases from V and 2 bases from J; junction bases left unmatched: 3. Per the germline V gene, CDR1 is ENHRY and CDR2 is SYGVKD. The CDR3 reads CAISGTGYNTGELFF. In DNA, the CDR3 is TGTGCCATCAGTGGGACAGGGTATAACACCGGGGAGCTGTTTTTT.

The chain recombines TRBV5-1 with TRBJ2-2, with D perhaps TRBD1 (7 bases). The germline gives CDR1 SGHRS, CDR2 YFSETQ. Between the trimmed V and J ends, which lost 7 bases and 3 bases, there was a span of 16 bases. CDR3 size: 15 residues. In DNA form, the CDR3 reads TGCGCCAGCGGAACTGGCGGGACAGACACCGGGGAGCTGTTTTTT. Amino acid sequence: CASGTGGTDTGELFF.

The CDR3 loop reads CASSTRDSPQHF. CDR3 bases: TGTGCCAGCAGCACCCGGGACTCGCCCCAGCATTTT. The V gene is TRBV11-2, the J gene TRBJ1-5; D may be TRBD1 (5 bases). V was cut by 5 bases and J by 9 bases, with 11 bases left in between. The germline gives CDR1 SGHAT, CDR2 FQNNGV. The CDR3 has 12 residues.

This chain connects TRBV12-5 to TRBJ2-1; 8 bases fit TRBD2. The V and J ends lost 6 bases and 6 bases, in that order; junction bases with no gene match: 4. The length of the CDR3 is 13 residues. CDR1 and CDR2 from the germline V gene are LGHNT and FRNRAP. This CDR3 is CASGKAGVNEQFF. CDR3 coding DNA: TGTGCTAGTGGCAAAGCGGGGGTCAATGAGCAGTTCTTC.

This chain connects TRBV6-6 to TRBJ1-3, with D hard to call. Trimming cost V 3 bases and J 1 base, with 4 bases left between them. This CDR3 is 13 amino acids long. Looked up from germline, CDR1 is MNHNY and CDR2 is SVGAGI (reference sequence). The CDR3 nucleotides read TGTGCCAGCAGTTATCTGTCTGGAAACACCATATATTTT. This sequence encodes CASSYLSGNTIYF.

This chain links TRBV7-2 with TRBJ2-2, with TRBD2 matching 7 bases. The CDR3 is 15 amino acids. Germline V CDR1 and CDR2: SGHTA, FQGNSA. V trimming: 5 bases; J trimming: 2 bases; junction bases outside the gene matches: 5. The CDR3 sequence: CASSLSGANTGELFF. The CDR3 bases are TGTGCCAGCAGCCTAAGCGGGGCTAACACCGGGGAGCTGTTTTTT.

This clone was picked up one time. Other DNA sequences in this sample translate to the same CDR3. The V call is TRBV9, the J call TRBJ2-5, with TRBD2 matching 9 bases. CDR1 is SGDLS, CDR2 YYNGEE, per germline. The V and J ends lost 0 bases and 3 bases, in that order; junction bases with no gene match: 0. The CDR3 loop spans 14 amino acids. This chain's CDR3 is CASSVGGREETQYF. The CDR3 DNA sequence: TGTGCCAGCAGCGTAGGCGGGAGGGAAGAGACCCAGTACTTC.

In DNA, the CDR3 is TGTGCCATCAGTGATAGCGGTTGGCTGGTAGATACGCAGTATTTT. Translation gives CAISDSGWLVDTQYF. V is TRBV10-3 and J is TRBJ2-3, with a possible D match to TRBD2 (6 bases). The CDR3 totals 15 residues. V was cut by 3 bases and J by 5 bases, with 15 bases left in between. Germline CDR1 and CDR2: ENHRY and SYGVKD.

Comments on this clone: In the same sample, other DNA sequences code for this CDR3. The chain has TRBV28 and TRBJ1-2; D unclear. The V gene's germline CDR1 is MDHEN and CDR2 SYDVKM. V was clipped by 2 bases and J by 2 bases, with 6 bases between them. The CDR3 is 13 residues long. CDR3 residues: CASSLTANYGYTF. In DNA, the CDR3 is TGTGCCAGCAGTTTAACAGCCAACTATGGCTACACCTTC.

The rearrangement uses TRBV19 and TRBJ2-3, with a weak D call TRBD2 (6 bases). Looked up from germline, CDR1 is LNHDA and CDR2 is SQIVND (reference sequence). V was pared by 3 bases and J by 0 bases, with 13 bases between. CDR3 length equals 16 residues. CDR3 region: CASSIRSGSSTDTQYF. The CDR3 region has the DNA TGTGCCAGTAGTATCCGTAGCGGATCTAGCACAGATACGCAGTATTTT.